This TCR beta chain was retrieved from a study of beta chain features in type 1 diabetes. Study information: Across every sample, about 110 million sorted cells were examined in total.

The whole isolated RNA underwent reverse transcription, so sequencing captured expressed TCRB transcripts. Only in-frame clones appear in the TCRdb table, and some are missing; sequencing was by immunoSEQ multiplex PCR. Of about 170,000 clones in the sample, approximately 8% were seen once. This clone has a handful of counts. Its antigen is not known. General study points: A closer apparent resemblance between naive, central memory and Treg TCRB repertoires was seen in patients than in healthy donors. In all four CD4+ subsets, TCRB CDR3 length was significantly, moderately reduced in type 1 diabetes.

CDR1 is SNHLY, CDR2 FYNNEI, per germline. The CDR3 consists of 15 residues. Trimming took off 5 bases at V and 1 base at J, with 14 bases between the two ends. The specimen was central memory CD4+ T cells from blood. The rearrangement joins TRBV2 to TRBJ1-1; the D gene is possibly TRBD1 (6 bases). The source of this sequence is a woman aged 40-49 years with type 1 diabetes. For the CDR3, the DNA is TGTGCCAGCAGTAGTCAGGGGCCCACGAACACTGAAGCTTTCTTT. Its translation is CASSSQGPTNTEAFF.